The clone carrying this T cell receptor (beta chain) was detected only a few times. Its antigen is not known. This CDR3 spans 14 amino acids. V lost 1 base, J lost 4 bases, and 8 bases lay in between. In germline, CDR1 is MNHEY, CDR2 SMNVEV (reference sequence). This entry is derived from a study of response to subunit inactivated influenza vaccine. Study results and caveats: Every seasonal influenza vaccination brings in few new T cells, the authors suggested.

TCRdb re-analysed the RT-PCR reads in MiXCR, keeping a single row per CDR3 protein. This sample has 650,000 or so distinct CDR3 sequences, with 14% found just once. This TCR derives from a man in his forties or fifties who received an inactivated influenza vaccine. The chain employs TRBV27 and TRBJ2-1; TRBD1 is a possible D gene (5 bases). The specimen comprised PBMCs from blood, sampled less than 15 days before vaccination. CDR3 in DNA: TGTGCCAGCAGTTTATACCAGGGATACAATGAGCAGTTCTTC. Protein product: CASSLYQGYNEQFF.